Each of the 23 T cell receptor beta chains below was sequenced from the same sample in a study of blood T cell repertoires in COVID-19. Only in-frame clones appear in the TCRdb table, and some are missing; sequencing was by immunoSEQ multiplex PCR. The sample shows 200,000 to 250,000 clones, more than 75% of them seen only once. The sequenced sample was peripheral blood. The origin of the receptors is a man aged 35 to 55 with acute or convalescent COVID-19.

V and J are TRBV19 and TRBJ2-1; 12 bases match TRBD2. Germline lookup yields CDR1 LNHDA and CDR2 SQIVND (reference sequence). CDR3 length: 16 amino acids. Trimming cost V 3 bases and J 9 bases; bases outside gene matches: 9. Written as DNA, the CDR3 is TGTGCCAGTAGTATCCGGACTAGCGGGGCTTTTGGTGAGCAGTTCTTC. Its translation: CASSIRTSGAFGEQFF.

The chain is built from TRBV28 and TRBJ2-4; 9 bases are a match to TRBD2. CDR3 size: 15 residues. V was pared by 5 bases and J by 8 bases, with 10 bases of the junction left unmatched. CDR1 is MDHEN and CDR2 is SYDVKM in the germline V gene. This CDR3 reads CASSRPGLAEDIQYF. The CDR3 nucleotides are TGTGCCAGCAGTCGCCCGGGACTAGCCGAGGACATTCAGTACTTC. The variable domain in full, with the rest retrieved from reference TRBV28 and TRBJ2-4, is DVKVTQSSRYLVKRTGEKVFLECVQDMDHENMFWYRQDPGLGLRLIYFSYDVKMKEKGDIPEGYSVSREKKERFSLILESASTNQTSMYLCASSRPGLAEDIQYFGAGTRLSVL.

The chain has TRBV29-1 and TRBJ1-1; TRBD1 agrees at 8 bases. CDR3 length equals 14 residues. Germline V lookup: CDR1 SQVTM, CDR2 ANQGSEA. V was pared by 4 bases and J by 7 bases, with 11 bases of the junction left unmatched. In DNA form, the CDR3 reads TGCAGCGTTGTGTGGGGCAGGGGGCTTGGTGAAGCTTTCTTT. Protein sequence: CSVVWGRGLGEAFF. Full variable domain (remainder filled in from reference TRBV29-1 and TRBJ1-1): SAVISQKPSRDICQRGTSLTIQCQVDSQVTMMFWYRQQPGQSLTLIATANQGSEATYESGFVIDKFPISRPNLTFSTLTVSNMSPEDSSIYLCSVVWGRGLGEAFFGQGTRLTVV.

This chain uses TRBV5-1 with TRBJ1-2; perhaps TRBD1 as D (5 bases). This CDR3 contains 14 residues. CDR1 and CDR2 from the germline V gene are SGHRS and YFSETQ. The ends were cut back, 4 bases at V and 6 bases at J, with 16 bases in the middle. The CDR3 region is CASSLRDPGDGYTF. In DNA, the CDR3 is TGCGCCAGCAGCCTGCGGGACCCCGGCGATGGCTACACCTTC.

The CDR3 bases are TGCAGTCCCCAGATCGCAGTTGAAGCTTTCTTT. It codes for CSPQIAVEAFF. This sequence joins TRBV20-1 and TRBJ1-1; no definite D call. The V end was cut by 8 bases, the J end by 7 bases, with 14 bases between. Germline V gene data show CDR1 as DFQATT and CDR2 as SNEGSKA (reference sequence). This CDR3 is built from 11 residues.

The J gene is TRBJ2-5, the V gene TRBV5-4; 8 bases are a match to TRBD1. Germline CDR1 and CDR2: SGHNT and YYREEE (reference sequence). This CDR3 region has 16 residues. Trimming at V came to 0 bases and at J to 1 base, leaving 5 bases not matched to a gene. The CDR3 reads CASSLAGTGGQETQYF. CDR3 bases: TGTGCCAGCAGCTTGGCCGGGACAGGAGGCCAAGAGACCCAGTACTTC.

This sequence joins TRBV14 and TRBJ2-3, with TRBD2 identical over 9 bases. Germline loops: CDR1 SGHDN, CDR2 FVKESK. V lost 3 bases, J lost 5 bases, and 15 bases stayed unmatched. The length of the CDR3 is 18 residues. CDR3 amino acids: CASSHPVGGGASRDTQYF. In DNA form, the CDR3 reads TGTGCCAGCAGCCACCCAGTCGGCGGGGGGGCCTCTAGAGATACGCAGTATTTT.

The chain employs TRBV2 and TRBJ2-5, with D hard to call. The V gene lost 4 bases and the J gene lost 5 bases, with 8 bases spanning the gap. Germline CDR1 is SNHLY and CDR2 is FYNNEI. The CDR3 has 12 residues. CDR3 nucleotides: TGTGCCAGCAGTGTCCGTCGGGAGACCCAGTACTTC. Translated, it gives CASSVRRETQYF.

The chain combines TRBV3-1 (or the pseudogene TRBV3-2) with TRBJ1-6, with D possibly matching TRBD1 (5 bases). The V end was cut by 8 bases, the J end by 4 bases, with 15 bases between. Germline V gene data show CDR1 as LGHDT and CDR2 as YNNKEL (reference sequence). This CDR3 region has 15 residues. The CDR3 bases are TGTGCCAGCCGCCCCAGCGACAGTTATAATTCACCCCTCCACTTT. The encoded protein is CASRPSDSYNSPLHF.

Details on this clone: Germline and junction disagree at one end, which may indicate a read error. Other DNA sequences in this specimen translate into the identical CDR3. The rearrangement uses TRBV15 and TRBJ2-7; weak D call: TRBD1 (5 bases). The CDR3 length is 15 residues. The V gene's germline CDR1 is LNHNV and CDR2 YYDKDF (reference sequence). In DNA form, the CDR3 reads TGTGCCACCAGCAGAGAAATCCAGGGCTCCTACGAGCAATACTTC. Its protein product is CATSREIQGSYEQYF. Full variable domain (rest looked up from reference TRBV15 and TRBJ2-7): DAMVIQNPRYQVTQFGKPVTLSCSQTLNHNVMYWYQQKSSQAPKLLFHYYDKDFNNEADTPDNFQSRRPNTSFCFLDIRSPGLGDTAMYLCATSREIQGSYEQYFGPGTRLTVT.

The chain joins TRBV2 to TRBJ1-3, with TRBD1 as a possible D gene (6 bases). From germline, CDR1 is SNHLY and CDR2 FYNNEI. The length of the CDR3 is 17 residues. Trimming took 7 bases from V and 4 from J, leaving 23 bases between them. DNA of the CDR3: TGTGCCAGCAAGCACAGGGAATCGATAAGTAAGGGAAACACCATATATTTT. Translated: CASKHRESISKGNTIYF.

Here the CDR3 DNA reads TGCGCCAGCAGCCAAGATCAGGTGCCCACTGAAGCTTTCTTT. It specifies CASSQDQVPTEAFF. The chain joins TRBV4-1 to TRBJ1-1, with D unclear. V was cut by 0 bases and J by 4 bases, with 9 bases left in between. The CDR3 length is 14 residues. CDR1 and CDR2 (germline): MGHRA, YSYEKL.

The chain joins TRBV7-9 to TRBJ2-5, with 7 bases that match TRBD2. Losses at the gene ends were 5 bases for V and 0 bases for J; bases not matched to a gene: 6. This CDR3 is 15 amino acids long. CDR1 SEHNR and CDR2 FQNEAQ come from the germline V gene (reference sequence). CDR3 nucleotide sequence: TGTGCCAGCAGCAGTGGGACTACGTACCAAGAGACCCAGTACTTC. Translated: CASSSGTTYQETQYF.

The chain links TRBV7-9 to TRBJ1-1; TRBD1 is a possible D gene (5 bases). Germline V CDR1 and CDR2: SEHNR, FQNEAQ (reference sequence). V was trimmed by 8 bases and J by 3 bases, leaving 19 bases between them. The CDR3 sequence is 15 residues long. The CDR3 reads CASHSFQGRDTEAFF. CDR3 sequence (DNA): TGTGCCAGCCACAGCTTCCAGGGAAGGGACACTGAAGCTTTCTTT.

This sequence joins TRBV11-3 and TRBJ1-1; 10 nucleotides line up with TRBD1. Germline V lookup: CDR1 SGHNT, CDR2 YENEEA. The CDR3 has 14 residues. V dropped 4 bases and J dropped 6; count of bases not matched to a gene: 5. The CDR3 nucleotides are TGTGCCAGCAGCTCAGCTGGACAGGGGGCTGAAGCTTTCTTT. Translating it yields CASSSAGQGAEAFF.

V usage is TRBV4-2 and J usage is TRBJ1-1; 7 bases are a match to TRBD1. Trimming took 0 bases from V and 10 from J; bases not matched to a gene: 8. The V gene's germline CDR1 is LGHNA and CDR2 YNFKEQ. The CDR3 totals 14 residues. Here the CDR3 DNA reads TGTGCCAGCAGCCAAGATGAGGGCCAGGGGGGAGCTTTCTTT. Translated, it gives CASSQDEGQGGAFF.

The V and J genes are TRBV9 and TRBJ2-7; 7 bases agree with TRBD1. CDR1 SGDLS and CDR2 YYNGEE come from the germline V gene. CDR3 size: 13 residues. Unmatched junction bases numbered 7, after V lost 4 bases and J lost 6 bases. Here the CDR3 reads CASSSTDRAEQYF. In nucleotides, the CDR3 is TGTGCCAGCAGCTCCACCGACAGGGCCGAGCAGTACTTC.

The chain uses TRBV28 and TRBJ1-2; D uncertain. CDR1 and CDR2 from the germline V gene are MDHEN and SYDVKM. V was shortened by 4 bases and J by 7 bases, with 16 bases between the two germline ends. The length of the CDR3 is 14 residues. The CDR3 DNA sequence: TGTGCCAGCAGTTGGGAGGGAACCAGTGCTGGCTACACCTTC. Protein sequence: CASSWEGTSAGYTF.

This rearrangement joins TRBV11-2 to TRBJ1-1; 9 nucleotides match TRBD1. J was trimmed by 4 bases and V by 5 bases; bases with no gene match: 5. This CDR3 is built from 14 residues. Germline CDR1 SGHAT, CDR2 FQNNGV. CDR3 in DNA: TGTGCCAGCAGCCCCCAGACAGGGGGCACTGAAGCTTTCTTT. Its translation: CASSPQTGGTEAFF. The full variable domain, in which reference TRBV11-2 and TRBJ1-1 provide the parts outside the CDR3, is EAGVAQSPRYKIIEKRQSVAFWCNPISGHATLYWYQQILGQGPKLLIQFQNNGVVDDSQLPKDRFSAERLKGVDSTLKIQPAKLEDSAVYLCASSPQTGGTEAFFGQGTRLTVV.

The gene calls are TRBV7-2 and TRBJ1-6; 9 bases map to TRBD1. The V segment lost 6 bases and the J segment 8 bases; nucleotides outside the gene matches: 8. The length of the CDR3 is 15 residues. Germline values: CDR1 SGHTA, CDR2 FQGNSA. CDR3 protein: CASSLQQGAYSPLHF. In DNA form, the CDR3 reads TGTGCCAGCAGTCTGCAACAGGGGGCCTATTCACCCCTCCACTTT.

The rearrangement links TRBV30 to TRBJ2-1; 13 nucleotides align to TRBD2. Germline V CDR1 and CDR2: GTSNPN, SVGIG (reference sequence). This CDR3 spans 15 amino acids. Trimming took 7 bases from V and 8 from J; bases not matched to a gene: 11. The CDR3 DNA reads TGTGCCTCCGCGACTAGCGGGGGGAGTGGGGATGAGCAGTTCTTC. Translating it yields CASATSGGSGDEQFF.

The V and J genes are TRBV24-1 and TRBJ2-3; a possible D gene is TRBD1 (7 bases). V lost 4 bases to trimming and J lost 5 bases, with 18 bases between them. This CDR3 is 16 amino acids long. Germline loops: CDR1 KGHDR, CDR2 SFDVKD. CDR3 coding DNA: TGTGCCACCAGTGACGTGGCGACAGGGCGGGGAGATACGCAGTATTTT. Translating it yields CATSDVATGRGDTQYF.

V gene TRBV9 combines with J gene TRBJ1-3; possibly TRBD1 for D (6 bases). This CDR3 spans 16 amino acids. Trimming left V 3 bases short and J 0 bases short, with 13 bases between. The germline V gene has CDR1 SGDLS and CDR2 YYNGEE. The CDR3 nucleotides read TGTGCCAGCAGCGCCGCCAGGGGCTACTCTGGAAACACCATATATTTT. Translating gives CASSAARGYSGNTIYF.